The 29 T cell receptor beta chains in this list originate from one sample, sequenced in a study of T cell repertoires in aging, cancer and after chemotherapy. Amplification of TCR beta used genomic DNA extracted from peripheral blood. A mixed TRB-A/B primer pool amplified rearranged TRB by multiplex touch-down PCR. In TCRdb, the multiplex PCR reads were re-called with MiXCR into one record per CDR3 protein. The table has about 13,000 distinct CDR3 sequences, under 30% seen once. The sequenced sample was blood. All receptors come from a human donor in good health.

The chain combines TRBV6-6 with TRBJ2-3; no firm D call. There are 13 residues in the CDR3. Trimming removed 4 bases from V and 6 bases from J, with 11 bases in between. CDR1 MNHNY and CDR2 SVGAGI come from the germline V gene (reference sequence). CDR3 amino acids: CASSFPGSDTQYF. The CDR3 DNA reads TGTGCCAGCAGTTTTCCGGGCTCGGATACGCAGTATTTT.

This clonotype turned up a few times. The chain couples TRBV6-1 to TRBJ2-3, with D possibly TRBD2 on 6 matching bases. V was shortened by 6 bases and J by 3 bases, with 16 bases between the two germline ends. The CDR3 loop spans 15 amino acids. Germline V gene data show CDR1 as MNHNS and CDR2 as SASEGT. CDR3 DNA sequence: TGTGCCAGCAGAGATCCTGGGGGGTTAACAGATACGCAGTATTTT. It yields the protein CASRDPGGLTDTQYF.

This clonotype was observed many times. V and J are TRBV6-6 and TRBJ1-2; D is uncertain. V lost 4 bases, J lost 6 bases, and 3 bases lay in between. This CDR3 is 10 amino acids long. Per the germline V gene, CDR1 is MNHNY and CDR2 is SVGAGI (reference sequence). In DNA form, the CDR3 reads TGTGCCAGCAGTTTGCATGGCTACACCTTC. This codes for CASSLHGYTF.

The chain joins TRBV7-9 to TRBJ2-3; perhaps TRBD1 as D (7 bases). Deletions cut 4 bases from V and 0 bases from J, with 14 bases between. Germline loops: CDR1 SEHNR, CDR2 FQNEAQ (reference sequence). The length of the CDR3 is 16 residues. The CDR3 coding sequence is TGTGCCAGCAGCTCCCTGACAGGGACTAGCACAGATACGCAGTATTTT. This sequence encodes CASSSLTGTSTDTQYF.

This clonotype came up a few times. This chain links TRBV30 with TRBJ2-5; 9 nucleotides align to TRBD1. The CDR3 contains 14 residues. Germline lookup yields CDR1 GTSNPN and CDR2 SVGIG (reference sequence). J was trimmed by 6 bases and V by 1 base; bases with no gene match: 6. The CDR3 sequence is CAWSATGGAKTQYF. The CDR3 coding sequence is TGTGCCTGGAGTGCTACAGGGGGCGCGAAGACCCAGTACTTC. Full variable domain (rest looked up from reference TRBV30 and TRBJ2-5): SQTIHQWPATLVQPVGSPLSLECTVEGTSNPNLYWYRQAAGRGLQLLFYSVGIGQISSEVPQNLSASRPQDRQFILSSKKLLLSDSGFYLCAWSATGGAKTQYFGPGTRLLVL.

This clonotype was counted only a few times. The rearrangement links TRBV6-1 to TRBJ2-3; unclear D gene. This CDR3 has 15 residues. Trimming cost V 6 bases and J 2 bases, with 15 bases left between them. Looked up from germline, CDR1 is MNHNS and CDR2 is SASEGT. The CDR3 is CASRTRALTTDTQYF. CDR3 in DNA: TGTGCCAGCAGGACCCGGGCCCTCACCACAGATACGCAGTATTTT.

This clonotype came up a few times. CDR3 residues: CASSLDQKNIQYF. The DNA of the CDR3 is TGTGCCAGCAGCTTAGATCAAAAAAACATTCAGTACTTC. The chain is built from TRBV11-3 and TRBJ2-4; unclear D gene. This CDR3 spans 13 amino acids. CDR1 and CDR2 from the germline V gene are SGHNT and YENEEA. Between the trimmed V and J ends, which lost 0 bases and 4 bases, there was a span of 4 bases.

Many counts were recorded for this clonotype. The chain uses TRBV19 and TRBJ2-3; TRBD1 agrees at 8 bases. Germline V gene lookup returns CDR1 LNHDA and CDR2 SQIVND (reference sequence). The CDR3 totals 15 residues. The J segment lost 4 bases and the V segment lost 4 bases, leaving 7 bases of the junction unmatched. This CDR3 is CASSNRDRGADTQYF. In DNA form, the CDR3 reads TGTGCCAGTAGTAACCGTGACAGGGGTGCAGATACGCAGTATTTT.

The V call is TRBV4-2, the J call TRBJ1-6, with D uncertain. V lost 1 base and J lost 0, with 7 bases in between. Per the germline V gene, CDR1 is LGHNA and CDR2 is YNFKEQ. CDR3 length equals 16 residues. The CDR3 coding sequence is TGTGCCAGCAGCCAAGGTCTGAGCTCCTATAATTCACCCCTCCACTTT. It encodes CASSQGLSSYNSPLHF.

V gene TRBV20-1 combines with J gene TRBJ2-2, with 8 positions matching TRBD1. This CDR3 spans 17 amino acids. With 1 base clipped from V and 0 bases from J, the junction kept 7 bases outside the gene matches. Germline CDR1 and CDR2: DFQATT and SNEGSKA (reference sequence). The CDR3 sequence: CSARGSRGHANTGELFF. CDR3 sequence (DNA): TGCAGTGCTAGAGGGTCCAGGGGGCACGCGAACACCGGGGAGCTGTTTTTT.

The chain recombines TRBV6-1 with TRBJ1-4, with no clear D. V lost 1 base to trimming and J lost 0 bases, with 12 bases between them. The CDR3 runs 17 residues. Looked up from germline, CDR1 is MNHNS and CDR2 is SASEGT. Here the CDR3 DNA reads TGTGCCAGCAGTGAAGGGGGAGGGTTCTCAACTAATGAAAAACTGTTTTTT. It is translated as CASSEGGGFSTNEKLFF.

The J gene is TRBJ1-5, the V gene TRBV23-1; tentative D call: TRBD1 (5 bases). TRBV23-1 is known as an ORF, though its function is uncertain. The V and J ends lost 0 bases and 7 bases respectively, with 16 bases between them. This CDR3 has 16 amino acids. The CDR3 protein is CASSQSFGGVPQPQHF. The CDR3 DNA reads TGCGCCAGCAGTCAATCGTTCGGGGGGGTGCCCCAGCCCCAGCATTTT.

The V gene is TRBV9, the J gene TRBJ2-2; no firm D call. The CDR3 is 15 residues long. V was pared by 0 bases and J by 1 base, with 7 bases between. Germline CDR1 SGDLS, CDR2 YYNGEE. This chain's CDR3 is CASSVGHKNTGELFF. CDR3 DNA: TGTGCCAGCAGCGTAGGACACAAGAACACCGGGGAGCTGTTTTTT. Full variable domain (remainder filled in from reference TRBV9 and TRBJ2-2): DSGVTQTPKHLITATGQRVTLRCSPRSGDLSVYWYQQSLDQGLQFLIQYYNGEERAKGNILERFSAQQFPDLHSELNLSSLELGDSALYFCASSVGHKNTGELFFGEGSRLTVL.

V is TRBV24-1 and J is TRBJ1-6; 8 nucleotides align to TRBD1. This CDR3 spans 15 amino acids. Germline assignment: CDR1 KGHDR and CDR2 SFDVKD. Losses at the gene ends were 4 bases for V and 8 bases for J; bases not matched to a gene: 6. Here the CDR3 reads CATSETDRGYSPLHF. The CDR3 DNA follows: TGTGCCACCAGTGAAACAGACAGGGGTTATTCACCCCTCCACTTT.

This chain joins TRBV19 and TRBJ1-2, with TRBD1 matching over 8 bases. J gave up 4 bases and V 3 bases, and 7 bases lay outside the gene matches. Germline CDR1 reads LNHDA; CDR2 reads SQIVND (reference sequence). The CDR3 has 15 amino acids. CDR3 in amino acids: CASSILDRGSYGYTF. In DNA, the CDR3 is TGTGCCAGTAGTATCCTTGACAGGGGATCCTATGGCTACACCTTC. The full variable domain, completed using reference TRBV19 and TRBJ1-2, is DGGITQSPKYLFRKEGQNVTLSCEQNLNHDAMYWYRQDPGQGLRLIYYSQIVNDFQKGDIAEGYSVSREKKESFPLTVTSAQKNPTAFYLCASSILDRGSYGYTFGSGTRLTVV.

Remarks on this clonotype: A much larger clone differs by one base, so this may be a read error. As DNA, the CDR3 is TGTGTCAGCAGTTCTAGGTCAGGGACTTACAATGAGCAGTTCTTC. Protein: CVSSSRSGTYNEQFF. The chain employs TRBV6-5 and TRBJ2-1; tentative D call: TRBD2 (6 bases). Germline CDR1 is MNHEY and CDR2 is SVGAGI. The CDR3 has 15 residues.

This clonotype was counted between two and nine times. V usage is TRBV6-2 or TRBV6-3 and J usage is TRBJ1-1; no definite D call. Germline loops: CDR1 MNHEY, CDR2 SVGEGT. Trimming took 2 bases from V and 1 from J, leaving 8 bases between them. This CDR3 contains 14 residues. In nucleotides, the CDR3 is TGTGCCAGCAGTTACGAGACACAGAACACTGAAGCTTTCTTT. This codes for CASSYETQNTEAFF.

V usage is TRBV7-3 and J usage is TRBJ2-7, with D possibly called TRBD1 or TRBD2 (5 bases each). V was cut by 6 bases and J by 0 bases, with 12 bases left in between. Germline CDR1 reads SGHTA; CDR2 reads FQGTGA. The CDR3 has 14 amino acids. CDR3 in DNA: TGTGCCAGCAGTCCGGGACGCAGCTCCTACGAGCAGTACTTC. Protein sequence: CASSPGRSSYEQYF. The variable domain in full, with the rest retrieved from reference TRBV7-3 and TRBJ2-7, is GAGVSQTPSNKVTEKGKYVELRCDPISGHTALYWYRQSLGQGPEFLIYFQGTGAADDSGLPNDRFFAVRPEGSVSTLKIQRTERGDSAVYLCASSPGRSSYEQYFGPGTRLTVT.

The chain is built from TRBV15 and TRBJ2-2; tentative D call: TRBD2 (6 bases). Trimming took 4 bases from V and 0 from J, leaving 18 bases between them. The CDR3 is 18 amino acids. CDR1 and CDR2 (germline): LNHNV, YYDKDF (reference sequence). CDR3 sequence reads: CATSTPRRGRANTGELFF. CDR3 bases: TGTGCCACCAGCACCCCTAGGAGGGGCCGAGCGAACACCGGGGAGCTGTTTTTT.

The rearrangement uses TRBV4-3 and TRBJ2-2; perhaps TRBD1 as D (6 bases). The V end lost 2 bases, the J end lost 4 bases, and 11 bases lay between the germline ends. Per germline, CDR1 LGHNA and CDR2 YSLEER. This CDR3 spans 15 amino acids. The CDR3 region is CASSQLLGGTGELFF. CDR3 nucleotide sequence: TGCGCCAGCAGCCAACTGTTAGGGGGCACCGGGGAGCTGTTTTTT.

V is TRBV5-1 and J is TRBJ1-4; 10 bases are shared with TRBD1. The V segment lost 4 bases and the J segment 0 bases; nucleotides outside the gene matches: 6. Germline V gene sequence: CDR1 SGHRS, CDR2 YFSETQ. The CDR3 totals 17 residues. The CDR3 DNA follows: TGCGCCAGCAGCGAAGGGACAGGGGCCGCAACTAATGAAAAACTGTTTTTT. Protein sequence: CASSEGTGAATNEKLFF.

This clonotype has only a few counts. The chain has TRBV5-4 and TRBJ1-2; 7 nucleotides align to TRBD1. This CDR3 has 14 residues. Germline CDR1 SGHNT, CDR2 YYREEE (reference sequence). Unmatched junction bases numbered 6, after V lost 5 bases and J lost 2 bases. CDR3 region: CASSVGQQNYGYTF. CDR3 sequence (DNA): TGTGCCAGCAGTGTGGGACAGCAGAACTATGGCTACACCTTC.

This clonotype is judged medium-sized. The V gene is TRBV11-1, the J gene TRBJ1-2; 9 positions match TRBD1. Germline lookup yields CDR1 SGHAT and CDR2 FQDESV (reference sequence). The ends lost 3 bases at V and 4 bases at J; junction bases unmatched: 0. This CDR3 is built from 13 residues. DNA for the CDR3: TGTGCCAGCAGCTTGGACAGGGGCTATGGCTACACCTTC. This gives the protein CASSLDRGYGYTF.

This clonotype has more than one count but fewer than ten. The CDR3 sequence: CASSWGSGNQETQYF. CDR3 sequence (DNA): TGCGCCAGCAGCTGGGGCTCGGGGAACCAAGAGACCCAGTACTTC. The chain combines TRBV5-1 with TRBJ2-5, with D perhaps assigned TRBD1 or TRBD2 (5 bases each). This CDR3 is built from 15 residues. Germline V gene sequence: CDR1 SGHRS, CDR2 YFSETQ. The V and J ends lost 3 bases and 0 bases respectively, with 12 bases between them.

Only a few counts were recorded for this clonotype. The chain joins TRBV20-1 to TRBJ2-5; 11 bases agree with TRBD1. J gave up 2 bases and V 5 bases, and 4 bases lay outside the gene matches. Germline V gives CDR1 DFQATT, CDR2 SNEGSKA (reference sequence). This CDR3 has 14 residues. The CDR3 loop is CSARRDRGQETQYF. CDR3 in DNA: TGCAGTGCTCGCCGGGACAGGGGGCAAGAGACCCAGTACTTC.

This chain links TRBV20-1 with TRBJ2-3; D is undetermined. The V end lost 3 bases, the J end lost 6 bases, and 13 bases lay between the germline ends. The CDR3 covers 13 residues. Looked up from germline, CDR1 is DFQATT and CDR2 is SNEGSKA (reference sequence). CDR3 sequence reads: CSASFRLEDTQYF. In DNA form, the CDR3 reads TGCAGTGCTAGCTTTCGACTCGAGGATACGCAGTATTTT.

This clonotype was recorded at least ten times. V and J are TRBV6-5 and TRBJ2-3, with D hard to call. V lost 6 bases, J lost 3 bases, and 10 bases lay in between. Germline V CDR1 and CDR2: MNHEY, SVGAGI. The CDR3 extends over 13 amino acids. This chain's CDR3 is CASRLTGTDTQYF. The CDR3 DNA reads as TGTGCCAGCAGACTTACCGGGACAGATACGCAGTATTTT.

By proportion, this clonotype is medium-sized. The chain employs TRBV19 and TRBJ1-2; 10 bases fit TRBD1. Looked up from germline, CDR1 is LNHDA and CDR2 is SQIVND (reference sequence). This CDR3 spans 12 amino acids. The junction had 7 bases not matched to a gene; V was cut back by 10 bases and J by 8 bases. The DNA for the CDR3 is TGTGCCACAAACGACAGGGGGCTCGGCTACACCTTC. It codes for CATNDRGLGYTF.

This rearrangement joins TRBV15 to TRBJ2-1; D unresolved. The V and J ends lost 5 bases and 2 bases respectively, with 7 bases between them. The CDR3 consists of 13 residues. The germline V gene has CDR1 LNHNV and CDR2 YYDKDF (reference sequence). CDR3 amino acids: CATSGRTYNEQFF. CDR3 coding DNA: TGTGCCACCAGCGGCAGAACCTACAATGAGCAGTTCTTC. Drawing the rest from reference TRBV15 and TRBJ2-1, the complete variable domain is DAMVIQNPRYQVTQFGKPVTLSCSQTLNHNVMYWYQQKSSQAPKLLFHYYDKDFNNEADTPDNFQSRRPNTSFCFLDIRSPGLGDTAMYLCATSGRTYNEQFFGPGTRLTVL.